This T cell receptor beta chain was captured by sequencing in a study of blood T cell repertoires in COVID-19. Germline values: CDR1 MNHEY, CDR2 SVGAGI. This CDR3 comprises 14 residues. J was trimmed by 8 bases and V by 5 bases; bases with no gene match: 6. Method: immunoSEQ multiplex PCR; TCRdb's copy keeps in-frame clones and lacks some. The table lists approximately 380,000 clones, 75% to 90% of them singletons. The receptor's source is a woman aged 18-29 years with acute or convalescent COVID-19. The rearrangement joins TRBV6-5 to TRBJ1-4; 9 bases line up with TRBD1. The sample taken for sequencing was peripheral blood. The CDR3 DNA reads TGTGCCAGCAGTCCCGGGACAGGGTGGGAAAAACTGTTTTTT. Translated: CASSPGTGWEKLFF.